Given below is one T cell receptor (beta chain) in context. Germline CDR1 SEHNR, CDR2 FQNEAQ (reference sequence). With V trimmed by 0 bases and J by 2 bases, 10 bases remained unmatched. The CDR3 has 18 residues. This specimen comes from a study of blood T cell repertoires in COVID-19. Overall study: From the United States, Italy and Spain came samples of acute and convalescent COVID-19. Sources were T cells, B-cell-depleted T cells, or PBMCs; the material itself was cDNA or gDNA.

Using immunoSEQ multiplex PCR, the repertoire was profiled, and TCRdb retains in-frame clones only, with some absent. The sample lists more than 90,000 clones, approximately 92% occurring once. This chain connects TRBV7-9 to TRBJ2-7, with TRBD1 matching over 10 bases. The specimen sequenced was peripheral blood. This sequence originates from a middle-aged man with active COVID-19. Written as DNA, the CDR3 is TGTGCCAGCAGCTTAGCGGAATCAGGGACAGGGGTTACCTACGAGCAGTACTTC. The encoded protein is CASSLAESGTGVTYEQYF. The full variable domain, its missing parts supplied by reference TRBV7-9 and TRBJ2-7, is DTGVSQNPRHKITKRGQNVTFRCDPISEHNRLYWYRQTLGQGPEFLTYFQNEAQLEKSRLLSDRFSAERPKGSFSTLEIQRTEQGDSAMYLCASSLAESGTGVTYEQYFGPGTRLTVT.